These 7 T cell receptor beta chains originate from one sample sequenced in a study of T cells after posttransplantation cyclophosphamide (dated by TCRdb to the mid-2010s). Preparation of the library involved the immunoSEQ multiplex PCR assay. The source is immuneACCESS, and TCRdb retained only in-frame sequences with V and J called. Part of the clones is not carried over; for the studies checked, unresolved V genes explain less than half of this, and the remainder is unexplained. This sample holds roughly 23,000 clones; roughly nine tenths were observed only once. The top ten hold 9.5% to 13% of the sample. Explained via the paper, the treatment or condition label denotes: high-dose cyclophosphamide on days +3 and +4 as single-agent GVHD prophylaxis. PTCy patients received busulfan and fludarabine conditioning, a related or unrelated marrow graft, and cyclophosphamide on days +3 and +4. The sample consisted of PBMCs, taken after allogeneic stem cell transplant with posttransplant cyclophosphamide. The receptors originated from a female patient in her 30s who received an allogeneic stem cell transplant from an unrelated donor, was CMV-positive, and had no GVHD. Some T cells seen after a transplant may have their origin in the graft donor.

The chain links TRBV12-5 to TRBJ1-2; D is possibly TRBD1 (6 bases). The CDR3 extends over 16 amino acids. Trimming stripped 6 bases from V and 0 bases from J, with 17 bases between. Looked up from germline, CDR1 is LGHNT and CDR2 is FRNRAP. The CDR3 spells CASGLEGVRANYGYTF. In DNA form, the CDR3 reads TGTGCTAGTGGCCTCGAGGGGGTACGGGCTAACTATGGCTACACCTTC.

The rearrangement joins TRBV10-3 to TRBJ1-1; TRBD1 aligns across 8 bases. V shed 4 bases, J shed 5 bases, and the junction held 12 bases outside the gene matches. Germline values: CDR1 ENHRY, CDR2 SYGVKD. This CDR3 comprises 16 residues. The CDR3 spells CAISGGQEGLRTEAFF. CDR3 DNA sequence: TGTGCCATCAGTGGGGGACAGGAAGGCTTAAGGACTGAAGCTTTCTTT.

This clone has more than one count but fewer than ten. This chain connects TRBV7-9 to TRBJ2-7, with 15 positions matching TRBD2. The CDR3 spans 15 residues. Germline loops: CDR1 SEHNR, CDR2 FQNEAQ (reference sequence). The junction had 1 base not matched to a gene; V was cut back by 4 bases and J by 3 bases. The CDR3, as DNA: TGTGCCAGCAGCTCGGGACTAGCGGGGGGCTACGAGCAGTACTTC. Translation: CASSSGLAGGYEQYF. Filled out from reference TRBV7-9 and TRBJ2-7, the complete variable domain reads DTGVSQNPRHKITKRGQNVTFRCDPISEHNRLYWYRQTLGQGPEFLTYFQNEAQLEKSRLLSDRFSAERPKGSFSTLEIQRTEQGDSAMYLCASSSGLAGGYEQYFGPGTRLTVT.

This rearrangement joins TRBV12-5 to TRBJ2-1, with no clear D. Germline CDR1 and CDR2: LGHNT and FRNRAP. CDR3 length: 14 amino acids. The germline V and J ends were trimmed by 0 bases and 10 bases, with 13 bases remaining between them. The CDR3 DNA is TGTGCTAGTGGTTTGGTCGTCCGGGTTTGGGAGCAGTTCTTC. Amino acids: CASGLVVRVWEQFF. The whole variable domain, filled in from reference TRBV12-5 and TRBJ2-1, reads DARVTQTPRHKVTEMGQEVTMRCQPILGHNTVFWYRQTMMQGLELLAYFRNRAPLDDSGMPKDRFSAEMPDATLATLKIQPSEPRDSAVYFCASGLVVRVWEQFFGPGTRLTVL.

V usage is TRBV10-3 and J usage is TRBJ1-2; unclear D gene. V was clipped by 5 bases and J by 2 bases, with 6 bases between them. This CDR3 is built from 12 residues. Looked up from germline, CDR1 is ENHRY and CDR2 is SYGVKD. Here the CDR3 DNA reads TGTGCCATCAGTACAGAGAACTATGGCTACACCTTC. Its translation is CAISTENYGYTF.

This clone came up once. This chain links TRBV5-1 with TRBJ2-7; D gene unclear. The CDR3 runs to 13 residues. The V end lost 4 bases, the J end lost 1 base, and 9 bases lay between the germline ends. CDR1 is SGHRS and CDR2 is YFSETQ in the germline V gene. The CDR3 reads CASSPHGSYEQYF. The CDR3 DNA follows: TGCGCCAGCAGCCCCCACGGTTCCTACGAGCAGTACTTC.

This clone occurred a few times. One end of the junction is discordant with germline, which a read error may explain. The chain is built from TRBV7-7 and TRBJ1-3, with 10 bases aligning to TRBD1. Germline CDR1 is SSHAT and CDR2 is FNYEAQ (reference sequence). This CDR3 is 18 amino acids long. CDR3 sequence (DNA): TGTGCTAGCAGCTTACGGGGGACAGGGGCGAATTCTGGAAACACCATATATTTT. This encodes CASSLRGTGANSGNTIYF.